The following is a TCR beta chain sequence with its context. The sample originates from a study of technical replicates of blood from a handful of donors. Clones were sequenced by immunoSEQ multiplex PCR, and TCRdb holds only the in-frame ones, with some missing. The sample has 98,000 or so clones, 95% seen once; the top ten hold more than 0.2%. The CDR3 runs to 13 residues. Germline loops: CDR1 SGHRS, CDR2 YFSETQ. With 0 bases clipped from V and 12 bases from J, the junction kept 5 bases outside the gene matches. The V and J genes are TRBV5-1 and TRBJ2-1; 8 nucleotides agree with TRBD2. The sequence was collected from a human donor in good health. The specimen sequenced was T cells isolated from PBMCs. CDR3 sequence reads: CASSLGLAGGQFF. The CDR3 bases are TGCGCCAGCAGCTTGGGGCTAGCGGGTGGGCAGTTCTTC.